This T cell receptor beta chain was profiled in a study of OX40 agonist ivuxolimab in advanced cancers. Blood was sampled at baseline, cycle 4 day 1, and cycle 7 day 1. Study-wide findings and caveats: Determination of antigen specificity was not performed for the expanded peripheral T cells. The study observed clonal expansion of CD4+ and CD8+ blood T cells by week 6 at 0.1 to 3.0 mg/kg.

Note on this clone: Its specificity is not known.

The repertoire was sequenced with immunoSEQ multiplex PCR; TCRdb's copy has only in-frame clones and lacks some. Among approximately 110,000 clones, about 90% were seen once, and the ten largest hold around 0.84%. The germline gives CDR1 LGHNA, CDR2 YSLEER. J was trimmed by 9 bases and V by 3 bases; bases with no gene match: 9. The CDR3 runs to 15 residues. The receptor's source is an adult with an advanced solid tumor such as melanoma, head and neck, liver or kidney cancer. The source was CD4+ or CD8+ T cells sorted from blood, collected in a trial of the OX40 agonist ivuxolimab. The chain is built from TRBV4-3 and TRBJ2-1, with 9 bases identical to TRBD2. The CDR3 DNA reads as TGCGCCAGCAGCCAGGACTCCGGGACTAGCTTTGAGCAGTTCTTC. Its protein is CASSQDSGTSFEQFF.